The 18 T cell receptor beta chains below come from one sample, sequenced in a study of PD-1 blockade in mismatch repair-deficient tumors (dated by TCRdb to about 2017). Libraries came from the immunoSEQ multiplex PCR assay. TCRdb limited this immuneACCESS table to in-frame rearrangements with V and J called. A share of clones is missing; checked studies link under half to unresolved V genes, and the rest is unexplained. Counted in this sample were roughly 120,000 clones; 85% to 90% of them appeared once. Jointly, the top ten make up 10% to 15% of the sample. Specimen: peripheral blood, collected just over 70 weeks after starting pembrolizumab. These TCRs come from an adult with mismatch repair-deficient cancer.

This clone was counted only a few times. This chain links TRBV4-1 with TRBJ1-5; D may be TRBD1 (6 bases). This CDR3 is 14 amino acids long. Per germline, CDR1 MGHRA and CDR2 YSYEKL. V gave up 3 bases and J gave up 7 bases, with 13 bases separating them. Here the CDR3 reads CASSQGSGEQPQHF. DNA of the CDR3: TGCGCCAGCAGCCAGGGGTCAGGGGAGCAGCCCCAGCATTTT.

This chain joins TRBV4-1 and TRBJ2-1, with TRBD2 as a possible D gene (6 bases). This CDR3 has 18 residues. Between the trimmed V and J ends, which lost 3 bases and 1 base, there was a span of 19 bases. Germline V CDR1 and CDR2: MGHRA, YSYEKL. CDR3 nucleotides: TGCGCCAGCAGCCACCTTCTTGCGGCGGGAAATTCCTACAATGAGCAGTTCTTC. This translates into CASSHLLAAGNSYNEQFF.

This rearrangement joins TRBV25-1 to TRBJ1-5, with D possibly TRBD1 on 5 matching bases. The CDR3 extends over 13 amino acids. CDR1 is MGHDK, CDR2 SYGVNS, per germline. V was pared by 4 bases and J by 6 bases, with 10 bases between. The CDR3, as DNA: TGTGCCAGCAGTGTAGGGGTCACTCAGCCCCAGCATTTT. It specifies CASSVGVTQPQHF.

The chain carries TRBV30 and TRBJ1-4, with 7 bases matching TRBD1. Germline loops: CDR1 GTSNPN, CDR2 SVGIG (reference sequence). This CDR3 contains 13 residues. V lost 6 bases to trimming and J lost 4 bases; unmatched junction nucleotides: 5. This CDR3 is CACPGTDNEKLFF. DNA for the CDR3: TGTGCCTGCCCCGGGACAGATAATGAAAAACTGTTTTTT.

The rearrangement uses TRBV5-6 and TRBJ1-4, with D unresolved. Trimming shortened V by 5 bases and J by 4 bases, and 12 bases separated the two germline ends. The CDR3 length is 14 residues. Germline V gene sequence: CDR1 SGHDT, CDR2 YYEEEE. CDR3 sequence reads: CASSPGPINEKLFF. The CDR3 DNA reads TGTGCCAGCAGTCCTGGCCCGATTAATGAAAAACTGTTTTTT. The full variable domain, in which reference TRBV5-6 and TRBJ1-4 provide the parts outside the CDR3, is DAGVTQSPTHLIKTRGQQVTLRCSPKSGHDTVSWYQQALGQGPQFIFQYYEEEERQRGNFPDRFSGHQFPNYSSELNVNALLLGDSALYLCASSPGPINEKLFFGSGTQLSVL.

The J gene is TRBJ2-3, the V gene TRBV6-5; D is unclear. Germline loops: CDR1 MNHEY, CDR2 SVGAGI. This CDR3 is built from 13 residues. The V and J ends lost 0 bases and 6 bases respectively, with 7 bases between them. The CDR3 loop is CASSYSMRDTQYF. DNA of the CDR3: TGTGCCAGCAGTTACTCGATGCGGGATACGCAGTATTTT.

V usage is TRBV11-2 and J usage is TRBJ2-1, with 11 bases identical to TRBD2. The CDR3 contains 17 residues. CDR1 is SGHAT and CDR2 is FQNNGV in the germline V gene. V was pared by 2 bases and J by 5 bases, with 8 bases of the junction left unmatched. Written as DNA, the CDR3 is TGTGCCAGCAGCTTAAAACTAGCGGGAGATGGGAACAATGAGCAGTTCTTC. Protein: CASSLKLAGDGNNEQFF. The full variable domain, completed using reference TRBV11-2 and TRBJ2-1, is EAGVAQSPRYKIIEKRQSVAFWCNPISGHATLYWYQQILGQGPKLLIQFQNNGVVDDSQLPKDRFSAERLKGVDSTLKIQPAKLEDSAVYLCASSLKLAGDGNNEQFFGPGTRLTVL.

The V and J genes are TRBV27 and TRBJ1-1; 11 nucleotides line up with TRBD1. CDR1 is MNHEY, CDR2 SMNVEV, per germline (reference sequence). Trimming removed 3 bases from V and 5 bases from J; junction bases left unmatched: 5. The CDR3 length is 15 residues. This CDR3 is CASSFGTGGGTEAFF. Here the CDR3 DNA reads TGTGCCAGCAGTTTCGGGACAGGGGGAGGTACTGAAGCTTTCTTT.

The chain is built from TRBV27 and TRBJ2-1; 9 nucleotides match TRBD1. CDR3 length: 14 amino acids. V shed 4 bases and J 6 bases; nucleotides not matched to a gene: 4. Germline V lookup: CDR1 MNHEY, CDR2 SMNVEV (reference sequence). The CDR3 reads CASSWGTGSNEQFF. Written as DNA, the CDR3 is TGTGCCAGCAGTTGGGGGACAGGGAGCAATGAGCAGTTCTTC.

The CDR3 DNA sequence: TGTGCCAGCACGCCACAGTCTGGCACAGATACGCAGTATTTT. Its protein product is CASTPQSGTDTQYF. The V call is TRBV6-6, the J call TRBJ2-3, with D hard to call. Trimming took 7 bases from V and 1 from J, leaving 12 bases between them. Germline V CDR1 and CDR2: MNHNY, SVGAGI (reference sequence). CDR3 size: 14 residues.

The V call is TRBV20-1, the J call TRBJ2-1; D unresolved. Germline V CDR1 and CDR2: DFQATT, SNEGSKA (reference sequence). The CDR3 runs to 11 residues. With 2 bases removed from V and 9 bases from J, the gap between germline ends came to 8 bases. The DNA of the CDR3 is TGCAGTGCTAGATCGCGCGGTGAGCAGTTCTTC. Amino acid sequence: CSARSRGEQFF.

The chain has TRBV5-1 and TRBJ2-3; 14 bases are shared with TRBD2. Per the germline V gene, CDR1 is SGHRS and CDR2 is YFSETQ. V shed 4 bases, J shed 0 bases, and the junction held 16 bases outside the gene matches. The CDR3 is made up of 21 amino acids. The CDR3 spells CASSRAGTSGSHPTSTDTQYF. CDR3 nucleotide sequence: TGCGCCAGCAGCCGCGCCGGGACTAGCGGGAGTCATCCTACTAGCACAGATACGCAGTATTTT. The whole variable domain, remainder taken from reference TRBV5-1 and TRBJ2-3, is KAGVTQTPRYLIKTRGQQVTLSCSPISGHRSVSWYQQTPGQGLQFLFEYFSETQRNKGNFPGRFSGRQFSNSRSEMNVSTLELGDSALYLCASSRAGTSGSHPTSTDTQYFGPGTRLTVL.

This clone came up a few times. CDR3 residues: CASSQDAAVDEAFF. The CDR3 nucleotides read TGCGCCAGCAGCCAAGATGCGGCAGTCGATGAAGCTTTCTTT. The chain couples TRBV4-1 to TRBJ1-1; D remains unclear. Between the trimmed V and J ends, which lost 0 bases and 7 bases, there was a span of 12 bases. The CDR3 consists of 14 residues. Germline CDR1 is MGHRA and CDR2 is YSYEKL.

This clone has just one count. The rearrangement links TRBV11-2 to TRBJ2-1, with D perhaps TRBD1 or TRBD2 (6 bases each). The germline V and J ends were trimmed by 1 base and 12 bases, with 16 bases remaining between them. The CDR3 spans 14 residues. Germline V lookup: CDR1 SGHAT, CDR2 FQNNGV. Here the CDR3 DNA reads TGTGCCAGCAGCTTAGTAACTCAAGGGGGAGGGCAGTTCTTC. Its translation is CASSLVTQGGGQFF.

The chain joins TRBV11-1 to TRBJ1-1; D is possibly TRBD1 (6 bases). The CDR3 loop spans 14 amino acids. The V gene's germline CDR1 is SGHAT and CDR2 FQDESV (reference sequence). V was cut by 3 bases and J by 7 bases, with 15 bases left in between. CDR3 residues: CASSLMTGSVEAFF. The CDR3 DNA follows: TGTGCCAGCAGCTTGATGACAGGAAGCGTTGAAGCTTTCTTT.

The chain recombines TRBV28 with TRBJ2-1; 8 bases are a match to TRBD2. V shed 5 bases, J shed 3 bases, and the junction held 6 bases outside the gene matches. The CDR3 totals 15 residues. Germline V gene lookup returns CDR1 MDHEN and CDR2 SYDVKM. The CDR3: CASSGSGSVYNEQFF. Written as DNA, the CDR3 is TGTGCCAGCAGTGGCAGCGGGAGCGTCTACAATGAGCAGTTCTTC.

This clone was seen only once. The chain joins TRBV5-6 to TRBJ2-3, with D uncertain. The CDR3 totals 14 residues. CDR1 and CDR2 (germline): SGHDT, YYEEEE. Trimming pared 1 base from V and 0 bases from J, leaving 6 bases between. The CDR3 coding sequence is TGTGCCAGCAGCTTGACAGCTAGCACAGATACGCAGTATTTT. Translating it yields CASSLTASTDTQYF.

The gene calls are TRBV15 and TRBJ2-7, with unresolved D. Gene TRBJ2-1 matches the end of the DNA better, so the J call may be wrong. Germline values: CDR1 LNHNV, CDR2 YYDKDF (reference sequence). The CDR3 totals 15 residues. The CDR3 DNA is TGTGCCACCAGCAGAGCCGGTAGGATCGACAATGAGCAGTTCTTC. This translates into CATSRAGRIDNEQFF.